This T cell receptor beta chain was sequenced in a study of blood T cells in healthy people across ages. Germline V lookup: CDR1 MNHEY, CDR2 SVGAGI. Trimming pared 0 bases from V and 4 bases from J, leaving 15 bases between. The CDR3 sequence is 16 residues long. Using a J-beta primer mix together with a sample-barcoded 5' primer, a second PCR was run for roughly 6 to 11 cycles. With 12 random nucleotides, a template-switch adaptor tagged each individual cDNA molecule. There were at least 2.5 million CDR3-containing paired-end reads obtained from each sample. One entry per CDR3 protein, called by TCRdb with MiXCR from the 5' RACE reads. The data contain approximately 800,000 distinct CDR3 sequences, about 37% of them singletons. In the case of this clonotype: The antigen is unknown.

Study-wide results and limits: Aged donors had fewer naive CD4+ cells and lower diversity than long-lived donors. It was held that the diversity estimates obtained from one million T cells were underestimates.

The sequenced sample was blood. The receptor was derived from a man between 18 and 29 years old in good health. V is TRBV6-5 and J is TRBJ1-2, with D uncertain. CDR3 amino acids: CASSYSGVSSGYGYTF. In nucleotides, the CDR3 is TGTGCCAGCAGTTACTCGGGAGTCTCAAGTGGCTATGGCTACACCTTC.